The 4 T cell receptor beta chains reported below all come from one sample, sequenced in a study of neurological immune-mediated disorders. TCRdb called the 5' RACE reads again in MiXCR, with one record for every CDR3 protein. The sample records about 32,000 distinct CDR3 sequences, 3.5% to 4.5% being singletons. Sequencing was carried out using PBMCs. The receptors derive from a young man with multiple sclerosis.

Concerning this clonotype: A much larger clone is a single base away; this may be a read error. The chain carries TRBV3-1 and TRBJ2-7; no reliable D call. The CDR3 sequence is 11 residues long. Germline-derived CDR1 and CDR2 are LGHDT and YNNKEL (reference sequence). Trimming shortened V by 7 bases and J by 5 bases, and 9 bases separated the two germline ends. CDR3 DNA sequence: TGTGCCAGCATTCGCAGCCACGAGCAGTACTTC. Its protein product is CASIRSHEQYF.

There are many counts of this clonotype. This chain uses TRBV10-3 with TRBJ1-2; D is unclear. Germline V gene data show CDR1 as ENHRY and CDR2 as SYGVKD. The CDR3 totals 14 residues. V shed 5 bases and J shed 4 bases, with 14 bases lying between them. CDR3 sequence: CAISPGPEPYGYTF. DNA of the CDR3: TGTGCCATCAGTCCCGGTCCGGAACCCTATGGCTACACCTTC.

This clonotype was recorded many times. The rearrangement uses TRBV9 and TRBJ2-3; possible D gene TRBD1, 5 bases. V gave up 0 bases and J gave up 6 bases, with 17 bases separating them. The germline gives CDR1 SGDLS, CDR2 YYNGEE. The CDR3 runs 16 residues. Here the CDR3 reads CASSVAFRVPGDTQYF. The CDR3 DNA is TGTGCCAGCAGCGTAGCCTTCAGGGTGCCCGGTGATACGCAGTATTTT. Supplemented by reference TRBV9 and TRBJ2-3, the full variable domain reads DSGVTQTPKHLITATGQRVTLRCSPRSGDLSVYWYQQSLDQGLQFLIQYYNGEERAKGNILERFSAQQFPDLHSELNLSSLELGDSALYFCASSVAFRVPGDTQYFGPGTRLTVL.

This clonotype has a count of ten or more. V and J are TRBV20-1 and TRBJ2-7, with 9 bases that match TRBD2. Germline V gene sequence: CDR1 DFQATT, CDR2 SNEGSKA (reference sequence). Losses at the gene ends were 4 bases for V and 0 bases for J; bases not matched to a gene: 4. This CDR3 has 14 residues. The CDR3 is CSATLAGRSYEQYF. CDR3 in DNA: TGCAGTGCTACCCTAGCGGGGCGCTCCTACGAGCAGTACTTC.